These 4 T cell receptor beta chains share one sample of origin, sequenced in a study of blood T cell repertoires in COVID-19 (TCRdb year 2020). Library preparation used the immunoSEQ multiplex PCR assay. The source is immuneACCESS, and TCRdb retained only in-frame sequences with V and J called. Part of the clones is not carried over; for the studies checked, unresolved V genes explain less than half of this, and the remainder is unexplained. This sample gives around 180,000 clones in total; around 85% of them show up just once. Approximately 11% of the sample is in the top ten clones. Sequenced input: peripheral blood. Receptors were obtained from a human donor with active or convalescent COVID-19. The donor label of this sample is uncertain.

The V gene is TRBV13, the J gene TRBJ2-7; TRBD1 is a possible D gene (7 bases). Per the germline V gene, CDR1 is PRHDT and CDR2 is FYEKMQ (reference sequence). Trimming cost V 3 bases and J 3 bases, with 15 bases left between them. This CDR3 is 15 amino acids long. In DNA, the CDR3 is TGTGCCAGCAGCTTCTCTCAGGGGGAGGACTACGAGCAGTACTTC. Translation gives CASSFSQGEDYEQYF.

The rearrangement uses TRBV5-4 and TRBJ1-2, with 7 bases matching TRBD1. V trimming: 5 bases; J trimming: 8 bases; junction bases outside the gene matches: 15. This CDR3 has 15 amino acids. CDR1 and CDR2 (germline): SGHNT, YYREEE (reference sequence). The CDR3 DNA sequence: TGTGCCAGCAGGTACGGGACAGAACACAAGGGAGGCTACACCTTC. Protein sequence: CASRYGTEHKGGYTF.

A few counts support this clone. V and J are TRBV18 and TRBJ1-2; unclear D gene. The CDR3 is 14 amino acids. The germline V and J ends were trimmed by 3 bases and 3 bases, with 11 bases remaining between them. Germline V gene lookup returns CDR1 KGHSH and CDR2 LQKENI. The DNA of the CDR3 is TGTGCCAGCTCACCCCCCGGGATAGACTATGGCTACACCTTC. Translation gives CASSPPGIDYGYTF.

The V and J genes are TRBV28 and TRBJ2-5; D ambiguous. Germline V gene lookup returns CDR1 MDHEN and CDR2 SYDVKM. The CDR3 consists of 13 residues. The ends were cut back, 2 bases at V and 1 base at J, with 5 bases in the middle. The CDR3 nucleotides read TGTGCCAGCAGTTTAGGGCCCCAAGAGACCCAGTACTTC. Translation gives CASSLGPQETQYF. The full variable domain, with the rest looked up from reference TRBV28 and TRBJ2-5, is DVKVTQSSRYLVKRTGEKVFLECVQDMDHENMFWYRQDPGLGLRLIYFSYDVKMKEKGDIPEGYSVSREKKERFSLILESASTNQTSMYLCASSLGPQETQYFGPGTRLLVL.